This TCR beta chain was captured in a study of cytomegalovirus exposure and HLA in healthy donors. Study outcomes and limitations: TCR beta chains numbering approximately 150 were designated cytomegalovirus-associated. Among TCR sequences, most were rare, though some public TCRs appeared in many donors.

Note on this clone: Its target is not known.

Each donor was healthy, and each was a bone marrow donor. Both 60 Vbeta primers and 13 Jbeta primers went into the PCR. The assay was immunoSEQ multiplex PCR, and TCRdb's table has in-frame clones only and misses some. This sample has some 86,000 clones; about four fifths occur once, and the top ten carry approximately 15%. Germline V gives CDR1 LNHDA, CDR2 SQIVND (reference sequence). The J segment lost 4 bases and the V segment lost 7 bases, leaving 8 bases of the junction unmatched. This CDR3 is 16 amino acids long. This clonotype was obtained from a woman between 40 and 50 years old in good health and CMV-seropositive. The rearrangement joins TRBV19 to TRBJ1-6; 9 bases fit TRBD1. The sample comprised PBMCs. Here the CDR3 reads CASKTGGPQYNSPLHF. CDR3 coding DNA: TGTGCCAGTAAAACAGGGGGCCCTCAATATAATTCACCCCTCCACTTT.